These 27 T cell receptor beta chains originate from one sample sequenced in a study of CD8+ T cells in alopecia areata. As the sequencing template, cDNA was produced by extracting RNA and reverse transcribing it. Some clones are missing from TCRdb's copy, which holds only in-frame ones; the method was immunoSEQ multiplex PCR. The profile shows 150,000 to 200,000 clones, 59% of them singletons. The source was CD4+ T cells sorted from blood, collected at week 0. All receptors come from a human donor with alopecia areata.

The genes are TRBV30 and TRBJ1-6; the D is unclear. The germline gives CDR1 GTSNPN, CDR2 SVGIG (reference sequence). The CDR3 runs 13 residues. The germline V and J ends were trimmed by 5 bases and 10 bases, with 15 bases remaining between them. This CDR3 is CAWGVDLQSPLHF. The CDR3 bases are TGTGCCTGGGGGGTGGATTTGCAATCACCCCTCCACTTT.

In this sample, this clone turned up a few times. This chain links TRBV29-1 with TRBJ1-1, with D perhaps TRBD1 (6 bases). Trimming stripped 5 bases from V and 1 base from J, with 17 bases between. The CDR3 contains 15 residues. CDR1 is SQVTM, CDR2 ANQGSEA, per germline. CDR3 in DNA: TGCAGCGTTCTCCACCGACAGGCCGAGAACACTGAAGCTTTCTTT. Protein: CSVLHRQAENTEAFF.

This clone was observed once. This chain connects TRBV29-1 to TRBJ1-2; TRBD1 matches at 7 bases. The V and J ends lost 6 bases and 4 bases, in that order; junction bases with no gene match: 11. This CDR3 is 14 amino acids long. CDR1 is SQVTM and CDR2 is ANQGSEA in the germline V gene. The CDR3 DNA follows: TGCAGCGTGGGGACAGTCTCCCCGTCCTATGGCTACACCTTC. Translating it yields CSVGTVSPSYGYTF.

The rearrangement links TRBV19 to TRBJ2-1; D gene uncertain. The CDR3 has 13 residues. The V gene lost 5 bases and the J gene lost 5 bases, with 10 bases spanning the gap. Germline CDR1 LNHDA, CDR2 SQIVND (reference sequence). CDR3 residues: CASSRLANNEQFF. CDR3 DNA: TGTGCCAGTAGTCGGTTGGCCAACAATGAGCAGTTCTTC. The complete variable domain, with remaining parts taken from reference TRBV19 and TRBJ2-1, reads DGGITQSPKYLFRKEGQNVTLSCEQNLNHDAMYWYRQDPGQGLRLIYYSQIVNDFQKGDIAEGYSVSREKKESFPLTVTSAQKNPTAFYLCASSRLANNEQFFGPGTRLTVL.

The chain combines TRBV6-5 with TRBJ1-1; unclear D gene. V was trimmed by 9 bases and J by 4 bases, leaving 12 bases between them. Germline V lookup: CDR1 MNHEY, CDR2 SVGAGI. This CDR3 is 12 amino acids long. As DNA, the CDR3 is TGTGCCAGTGGGATGTCCGGCACTGAAGCTTTCTTT. It codes for CASGMSGTEAFF.

This clone turned up a few times. This chain uses TRBV29-1 with TRBJ2-7, with TRBD1 identical over 10 bases. Germline V gives CDR1 SQVTM, CDR2 ANQGSEA. CDR3 length equals 14 residues. V was pared by 4 bases and J by 0 bases, with 3 bases of the junction left unmatched. CDR3: CSVGTGGFSYEQYF. The CDR3 coding sequence is TGCAGCGTTGGGACAGGGGGATTCTCCTACGAGCAGTACTTC.

The rearrangement links TRBV5-1 to TRBJ2-3; no firm D call. V shed 4 bases and J shed 3 bases, with 9 bases lying between them. Germline CDR1 and CDR2: SGHRS and YFSETQ. This CDR3 is 13 amino acids long. CDR3 nucleotide sequence: TGCGCCAGCAGCGCCCGGCAAACAGATACGCAGTATTTT. It is translated as CASSARQTDTQYF.

This chain connects TRBV6-6 to TRBJ1-2; 7 positions agree with TRBD1. CDR3 size: 14 residues. The junction had 7 bases not matched to a gene; V was cut back by 5 bases and J by 4 bases. Germline values: CDR1 MNHNY, CDR2 SVGAGI (reference sequence). This chain's CDR3 is CASSPQGFGYGYTF. In DNA, the CDR3 is TGTGCCAGCAGTCCACAGGGGTTCGGCTATGGCTACACCTTC.

The chain uses TRBV2 and TRBJ1-2; no firm D call. The ends were cut back, 4 bases at V and 5 bases at J, with 5 bases in the middle. This CDR3 is 11 amino acids long. From germline, CDR1 is SNHLY and CDR2 FYNNEI. This CDR3 is CASSGNYGYTF. CDR3 DNA: TGTGCCAGCAGTGGAAATTATGGCTACACCTTC.

This clone was found a few times. This sequence joins TRBV6-1 and TRBJ1-1, with D tentatively TRBD1 (6 bases). Trimming took 4 bases from V and 3 from J, leaving 12 bases between them. Germline V gene lookup returns CDR1 MNHNS and CDR2 SASEGT. The CDR3 spans 14 residues. CDR3 protein: CASSGQGSDTEAFF. In DNA form, the CDR3 reads TGTGCCAGCAGTGGGCAGGGGAGTGACACTGAAGCTTTCTTT.

The gene calls are TRBV7-2 and TRBJ1-5; D is perhaps TRBD1 (6 bases). This CDR3 spans 13 amino acids. Germline CDR1 is SGHTA and CDR2 is FQGNSA. V was clipped by 5 bases and J by 3 bases, with 8 bases between them. The CDR3 coding sequence is TGTGCCAGCAGCCCAGGGGTCAATCAGCCCCAGCATTTT. Its translation: CASSPGVNQPQHF.

This chain connects TRBV5-6 to TRBJ1-1; possibly TRBD1 for D (5 bases). CDR3 length: 14 amino acids. V was pared by 0 bases and J by 10 bases, with 16 bases between. CDR1 SGHDT and CDR2 YYEEEE come from the germline V gene. CDR3 region: CASSLGDPGFGAFF. The CDR3 DNA follows: TGTGCCAGCAGCTTGGGGGACCCAGGTTTCGGAGCTTTCTTT.

The J gene is TRBJ2-1, the V gene TRBV29-1; 8 nucleotides match TRBD1. The ends lost 7 bases at V and 5 bases at J; junction bases unmatched: 1. The CDR3 sequence is 11 residues long. Germline assignment: CDR1 SQVTM and CDR2 ANQGSEA. CDR3 sequence: CSGTGNNEQFF. As DNA, the CDR3 is TGCAGCGGGACAGGGAACAATGAGCAGTTCTTC.

This chain uses TRBV19 with TRBJ1-6; D might be TRBD1 (6 bases). The ends were cut back, 6 bases at V and 7 bases at J, with 10 bases in the middle. Germline lookup yields CDR1 LNHDA and CDR2 SQIVND (reference sequence). The CDR3 length is 13 residues. The CDR3 bases are TGTGCCAGTAGGGTACAGGGAAATTCACCCCTCCACTTT. The encoded protein is CASRVQGNSPLHF.

This clone was recorded a few times. The chain is built from TRBV5-1 and TRBJ2-5, with D possibly TRBD2 on 6 matching bases. The ends were cut back, 6 bases at V and 1 base at J, with 19 bases in the middle. This CDR3 is built from 16 residues. Germline V gene data show CDR1 as SGHRS and CDR2 as YFSETQ. CDR3 region: CASKGGGTTTQETQYF. In DNA, the CDR3 is TGCGCCAGCAAAGGTGGGGGGACCACAACCCAAGAGACCCAGTACTTC.

The chain recombines TRBV19 with TRBJ1-1; D gene uncertain. Trimming stripped 5 bases from V and 3 bases from J, with 16 bases between. Looked up from germline, CDR1 is LNHDA and CDR2 is SQIVND (reference sequence). The CDR3 spans 15 residues. The CDR3 coding sequence is TGTGCCAGTAGTGCGTACAGCCTGAGTGACACTGAAGCTTTCTTT. It translates to CASSAYSLSDTEAFF.

Turning to this clone: The same CDR3 is also encoded by other DNA sequences in this sample. The chain recombines TRBV7-9 with TRBJ1-2; D is unclear. Germline V gene data show CDR1 as SEHNR and CDR2 as FQNEAQ (reference sequence). Trimming removed 1 base at V and 4 bases at J, with 7 bases between. The CDR3 consists of 13 residues. The CDR3 loop is CASSLGQSYGYTF. CDR3 in DNA: TGTGCCAGCAGCTTAGGGCAGAGCTATGGCTACACCTTC.

The V call is TRBV28, the J call TRBJ1-5; 10 nucleotides line up with TRBD1. The CDR3 totals 15 residues. V dropped 6 bases and J dropped 5; count of bases not matched to a gene: 7. Germline loops: CDR1 MDHEN, CDR2 SYDVKM. Here the CDR3 reads CASSPRGTGDQPQHF. CDR3 in DNA: TGTGCCAGCAGCCCCAGAGGGACAGGGGATCAGCCCCAGCATTTT. The full variable domain, with the rest looked up from reference TRBV28 and TRBJ1-5, is DVKVTQSSRYLVKRTGEKVFLECVQDMDHENMFWYRQDPGLGLRLIYFSYDVKMKEKGDIPEGYSVSREKKERFSLILESASTNQTSMYLCASSPRGTGDQPQHFGDGTRLSIL.

Only a few counts were recorded for this clone. The chain employs TRBV5-1 and TRBJ2-1; perhaps D is TRBD1 or TRBD2 (5 bases each). The CDR3 runs to 13 residues. The germline CDR1 and CDR2 sequences are SGHRS and YFSETQ. Trimming cost V 5 bases and J 10 bases, with 16 bases left between them. The CDR3 loop reads CASRTHRDHEQFF. CDR3 bases: TGCGCCAGCAGAACCCATCGGGACCACGAGCAGTTCTTC.

This clone occurred once. This chain links TRBV2 with TRBJ2-1; D ambiguous. The CDR3 runs 11 residues. Trimming left V 3 bases short and J 8 bases short, with 5 bases between. Germline V lookup: CDR1 SNHLY, CDR2 FYNNEI. The CDR3 region has the DNA TGTGCCAGCAGTGACGTCTATGAGCAGTTCTTC. Translating it yields CASSDVYEQFF.

The rearrangement joins TRBV18 to TRBJ2-2, with TRBD1 matching over 7 bases. V was clipped by 4 bases and J by 4 bases; unmatched bases: 9. The V gene's germline CDR1 is KGHSH and CDR2 LQKENI. The CDR3 sequence is 16 residues long. DNA for the CDR3: TGTGCCAGCTCACGGGGACAGAATGCTGCCACCGGGGAGCTGTTTTTT. Protein product: CASSRGQNAATGELFF. The whole variable domain, filled in from reference TRBV18 and TRBJ2-2, reads NAGVMQNPRHLVRRRGQEARLRCSPMKGHSHVYWYRQLPEEGLKFMVYLQKENIIDESGMPKERFSAEFPKEGPSILRIQQVVRGDSAAYFCASSRGQNAATGELFFGEGSRLTVL.

The gene calls are TRBV19 and TRBJ1-5; no definite D call. V was pared by 7 bases and J by 6 bases, with 16 bases between. The V gene's germline CDR1 is LNHDA and CDR2 SQIVND (reference sequence). CDR3 size: 14 residues. DNA for the CDR3: TGTGCCAGTACCCTTACCCAACGGGGTCAGCCCCAGCATTTT. It translates to CASTLTQRGQPQHF.

The genes are TRBV7-9 and TRBJ2-7; no definite D call. V was cut by 5 bases and J by 0 bases, with 8 bases left in between. This CDR3 has 13 amino acids. Per the germline V gene, CDR1 is SEHNR and CDR2 is FQNEAQ (reference sequence). This CDR3 is CASSRVSSYEQYF. The CDR3 coding sequence is TGTGCCAGCAGCAGGGTTAGCTCCTACGAGCAGTACTTC.

The V and J genes are TRBV4-1 and TRBJ2-3; D possibly corresponds to TRBD1 (6 bases). The germline CDR1 and CDR2 sequences are MGHRA and YSYEKL. This CDR3 spans 15 amino acids. V was cut by 2 bases and J by 0 bases, with 9 bases left in between. The CDR3 spells CASSQRGISTDTQYF. Here the CDR3 DNA reads TGCGCCAGCAGCCAAAGGGGGATTAGCACAGATACGCAGTATTTT.

The rearrangement links TRBV6-5 to TRBJ1-2; TRBD1 aligns across 7 bases. CDR1 is MNHEY, CDR2 SVGAGI, per germline. The CDR3 has 16 residues. The V segment lost 2 bases and the J segment 5 bases; nucleotides outside the gene matches: 11. The CDR3 sequence: CASSYGGSRQGYGYTF. The CDR3, as DNA: TGTGCCAGCAGTTACGGGGGATCGAGACAGGGATATGGCTACACCTTC.

A single count supports this clone. The V and J genes are TRBV6-1 and TRBJ1-5; D is perhaps TRBD1 (5 bases). This CDR3 comprises 16 residues. Per the germline V gene, CDR1 is MNHNS and CDR2 is SASEGT. Deletions cut 3 bases from V and 0 bases from J, with 12 bases between. The CDR3 nucleotides read TGTGCCAGCAGTGACCCCGCCAGGGATAGCAATCAGCCCCAGCATTTT. Amino acids: CASSDPARDSNQPQHF.

In this sample, this clone turned up once. This chain links TRBV7-2 with TRBJ1-2, with a tentative D call TRBD1 (5 bases). The CDR3 has 15 residues. V was trimmed by 5 bases and J by 3 bases, leaving 16 bases between them. CDR1 SGHTA and CDR2 FQGNSA come from the germline V gene. Here the CDR3 DNA reads TGTGCCAGCAGCCGGGACGGCAGAGAACACTATGGCTACACCTTC. Protein: CASSRDGREHYGYTF. Complete variable domain (other parts from reference TRBV7-2 and TRBJ1-2): GAGVSQSPSNKVTEKGKDVELRCDPISGHTALYWYRQSLGQGLEFLIYFQGNSAPDKSGLPSDRFSAERTGGSVSTLTIQRTQQEDSAVYLCASSRDGREHYGYTFGSGTRLTVV.